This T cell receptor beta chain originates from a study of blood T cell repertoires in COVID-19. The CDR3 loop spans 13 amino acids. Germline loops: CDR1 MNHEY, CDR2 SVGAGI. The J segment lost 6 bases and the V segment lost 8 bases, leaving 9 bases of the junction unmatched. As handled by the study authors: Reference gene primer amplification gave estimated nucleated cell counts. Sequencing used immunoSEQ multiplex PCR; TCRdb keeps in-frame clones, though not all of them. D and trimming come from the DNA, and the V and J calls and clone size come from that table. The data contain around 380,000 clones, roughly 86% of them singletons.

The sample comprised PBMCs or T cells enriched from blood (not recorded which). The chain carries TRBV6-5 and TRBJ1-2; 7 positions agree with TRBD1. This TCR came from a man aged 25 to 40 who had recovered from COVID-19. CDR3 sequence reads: CASAGQVGDGYTF. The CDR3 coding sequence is TGTGCCAGCGCCGGACAGGTGGGAGATGGCTACACCTTC.